This T cell receptor (beta chain) was found in a study of regulatory T cells in long-lasting Graves disease. Study details: Over 5 years of antithyroid drugs plus positive TSH receptor antibodies defined persistent Graves' disease.

Study-level findings and limits: More public clonotypes were shared by persistent patients (about 3,000) than by new patients (roughly 870).

As regards this clonotype: Its antigen is as yet unknown.

As to time point: persistent/refractory GD, antithyroid drugs over 5 years with positive TRAb. Extracted RNA from PBMCs served as the source of the TCR library. To make TCR beta libraries, researchers used iRepertoire HTBI primers and Arm-PCR of CDR3 regions. TCRdb ran MiXCR on the multiplex PCR reads and lists one entry per CDR3 protein. The sample lists around 450,000 distinct CDR3 sequences; 20% to 25% were seen once. The TCR sequence derives from a female donor with Graves disease. The specimen comprised peripheral blood mononuclear cells (PBMCs), sampled when the disease was refractory, from a patient treated with antithyroid drugs.

CDR3 loop: CASSPVRGMRYGYTF. The CDR3 nucleotides read TGTGCCAGCAGTCCAGTTCGGGGGATGCGTTATGGCTACACCTTC. The chain couples TRBV27 to TRBJ1-2, with TRBD1 as a possible D gene (5 bases). CDR1 is MNHEY, CDR2 SMNVEV, per germline (reference sequence). Deletions cut 5 bases from V and 5 bases from J, with 18 bases between. This CDR3 region has 15 residues.